This passage covers 20 T cell receptor beta chains from one sample sequenced in a study of blood T cell repertoires in COVID-19. Profiled with immunoSEQ multiplex PCR; TCRdb holds only in-frame clones, not every one. The sample includes under 200,000 clones, 65% to 85% of them seen just once. Sequencing was done on a sample of peripheral blood. The receptors come from a woman of 80 years or more with active or convalescent COVID-19.

The chain recombines TRBV11-2 with TRBJ1-3; 8 bases match TRBD1. V was pared by 5 bases and J by 4 bases, with 4 bases of the junction left unmatched. The CDR3 covers 14 residues. The germline gives CDR1 SGHAT, CDR2 FQNNGV. In DNA form, the CDR3 reads TGTGCCAGCAGCACCCGGACAGGGGGAAACACCATATATTTT. Residues: CASSTRTGGNTIYF.

V usage is TRBV5-1 and J usage is TRBJ2-1, with D maybe TRBD2 (5 bases). Germline V CDR1 and CDR2: SGHRS, YFSETQ. Trimming shortened V by 1 base and J by 8 bases, and 19 bases separated the two germline ends. The CDR3 runs 16 residues. CDR3 coding DNA: TGCGCCAGCAGCTTGTCGATCCGGGAAGCGGAGGATGAGCAGTTCTTC. This translates into CASSLSIREAEDEQFF.

This clone turned up a few times. The chain carries TRBV19 and TRBJ2-5, with D unclear. CDR3 length: 12 residues. Between the trimmed V and J ends, which lost 5 bases and 5 bases, there was a span of 9 bases. Germline loops: CDR1 LNHDA, CDR2 SQIVND (reference sequence). Here the CDR3 DNA reads TGTGCCAGTAGTCAGGCTGGGGAGACCCAGTACTTC. Translating it yields CASSQAGETQYF.

This clone appeared a few times. The rearrangement links TRBV10-2 to TRBJ2-7; 9 positions match TRBD1. Germline V gene sequence: CDR1 WSHSY, CDR2 SAAADI. The ends lost 0 bases at V and 7 bases at J; junction bases unmatched: 16. The CDR3 covers 18 residues. Here the CDR3 reads CASSESRGVNGQGREQYF. CDR3 nucleotides: TGCGCCAGCAGTGAGTCGAGGGGCGTAAATGGACAGGGGAGGGAGCAGTACTTC.

The chain couples TRBV19 to TRBJ1-1; D might be TRBD1 (5 bases). The CDR3 extends over 12 amino acids. Trimming shortened V by 5 bases and J by 5 bases, and 9 bases separated the two germline ends. From germline, CDR1 is LNHDA and CDR2 SQIVND (reference sequence). CDR3 protein: CASSLGRTEAFF. In nucleotides, the CDR3 is TGTGCCAGTAGTTTGGGGCGGACTGAAGCTTTCTTT. The complete variable domain, with remaining parts taken from reference TRBV19 and TRBJ1-1, reads DGGITQSPKYLFRKEGQNVTLSCEQNLNHDAMYWYRQDPGQGLRLIYYSQIVNDFQKGDIAEGYSVSREKKESFPLTVTSAQKNPTAFYLCASSLGRTEAFFGQGTRLTVV.

The CDR3 region has the DNA TGTGCCAGCAGTTCTGGAGGGGTTGGCGGCTACACCTTC. Protein product: CASSSGGVGGYTF. The V and J genes are TRBV28 and TRBJ1-2, with D maybe TRBD1 (5 bases). CDR1 and CDR2 from the germline V gene are MDHEN and SYDVKM. This CDR3 is 13 amino acids long. With 4 bases removed from V and 8 bases from J, the gap between germline ends came to 14 bases.

V usage is TRBV3-1 (or the pseudogene TRBV3-2) and J usage is TRBJ1-5; 9 bases match TRBD1. J lost 4 bases, V lost 4 bases, and 2 bases had no gene match. Germline loops: CDR1 LGHDT, CDR2 YNNKEL (reference sequence). The CDR3 totals 14 residues. Here the CDR3 DNA reads TGTGCCAGCAGCCTCGGACAGGGGAATCAGCCCCAGCATTTT. Translated: CASSLGQGNQPQHF.

This clone has a handful of counts. The chain joins TRBV27 to TRBJ1-1; D possibly corresponds to TRBD1 (6 bases). Trimming took off 5 bases at V and 4 bases at J, with 20 bases between the two ends. The germline V gene has CDR1 MNHEY and CDR2 SMNVEV (reference sequence). The CDR3 length is 16 residues. This CDR3 reads CASSPRRTAERTEAFF. The CDR3 coding sequence is TGTGCCAGCAGTCCCCGCCGGACAGCCGAACGCACTGAAGCTTTCTTT.

V is TRBV6-2 or TRBV6-3 and J is TRBJ2-1; D might be TRBD2 (6 bases). This CDR3 spans 14 amino acids. Trimming removed 2 bases from V and 5 bases from J, with 10 bases in between. Germline V gene lookup returns CDR1 MNHEY and CDR2 SVGEGT. DNA of the CDR3: TGTGCCAGCAGTTACCCGGCGGGGCACAATGAGCAGTTCTTC. It specifies CASSYPAGHNEQFF.

V usage is TRBV5-6 and J usage is TRBJ1-5; 8 bases map to TRBD1. Germline V gene sequence: CDR1 SGHDT, CDR2 YYEEEE. This CDR3 spans 15 amino acids. Trimming removed 1 base from V and 4 bases from J; junction bases left unmatched: 4. Here the CDR3 reads CASSLRTGSNQPQHF. The CDR3, as DNA: TGTGCCAGCAGCTTGAGGACAGGGAGTAATCAGCCCCAGCATTTT.

This chain uses TRBV3-1 (or the pseudogene TRBV3-2) with TRBJ2-2; 9 bases agree with TRBD2. The V segment lost 2 bases and the J segment 1 base; nucleotides outside the gene matches: 2. This CDR3 spans 16 amino acids. Germline lookup yields CDR1 LGHDT and CDR2 YNNKEL (reference sequence). Here the CDR3 reads CASSQPSGKNTGELFF. In DNA, the CDR3 is TGTGCCAGCAGCCAACCTAGCGGGAAGAACACCGGGGAGCTGTTTTTT.

The chain couples TRBV5-1 to TRBJ2-3; the D gene is possibly TRBD1 (6 bases). Trimming left V 0 bases short and J 3 bases short, with 11 bases between. This CDR3 has 15 residues. The germline CDR1 and CDR2 sequences are SGHRS and YFSETQ. The CDR3 coding sequence is TGCGCCAGCAGCTTGGCCGGCGACAGGACAGATACGCAGTATTTT. Its translation is CASSLAGDRTDTQYF.

The chain recombines TRBV5-5 with TRBJ2-2, with D uncertain. The V end lost 1 base, the J end lost 0 bases, and 4 bases lay between the germline ends. Looked up from germline, CDR1 is SGHKS and CDR2 is YYEKEE (reference sequence). This CDR3 is built from 14 residues. The CDR3 DNA sequence: TGTGCCAGCAGCTTGTACACGAACACCGGGGAGCTGTTTTTT. Its translation: CASSLYTNTGELFF.

This clone appeared once. The chain joins TRBV6-1 to TRBJ2-3; D is ambiguous. Looked up from germline, CDR1 is MNHNS and CDR2 is SASEGT. Between the trimmed V and J ends, which lost 4 bases and 2 bases, there was a span of 16 bases. The CDR3 is 16 amino acids. CDR3 amino acids: CASSGRVHRPTDTQYF. For the CDR3, the DNA is TGTGCCAGCAGTGGCCGGGTACACCGCCCCACAGATACGCAGTATTTT.

The chain links TRBV3-1 (or the pseudogene TRBV3-2) to TRBJ2-3, with D perhaps matching TRBD1 (6 bases). Germline CDR1 reads LGHDT; CDR2 reads YNNKEL (reference sequence). V was trimmed by 4 bases and J by 1 base, leaving 18 bases between them. The CDR3 has 17 amino acids. CDR3 DNA sequence: TGTGCCAGCAGCCTCGGTTGGGGGCAGGGGTGCACAGATACGCAGTATTTT. Translating gives CASSLGWGQGCTDTQYF.

V gene TRBV6-4 combines with J gene TRBJ1-2, with unresolved D. There are 14 residues in the CDR3. Germline V gene sequence: CDR1 MRHNA, CDR2 SNTAGT. With 6 bases removed from V and 4 bases from J, the gap between germline ends came to 15 bases. The CDR3 DNA is TGTGCCAGCAGCGGCTCGGGAGGTGCCTATGGCTACACCTTC. Translated, it gives CASSGSGGAYGYTF.

The rearrangement uses TRBV19 and TRBJ1-5; TRBD1 matches at 12 bases. After removal of 6 bases from V and 6 bases from J, the junction contained 3 bases not matched to a gene. From germline, CDR1 is LNHDA and CDR2 SQIVND (reference sequence). The CDR3 is made up of 14 amino acids. The CDR3 is CASRGTGGLQPQHF. The CDR3 nucleotides are TGTGCCAGTAGAGGGACAGGGGGCCTTCAGCCCCAGCATTTT.

The CDR3 nucleotides are TGTGCCAGCAGCTCAGCGGGGACCACCGGGGAGCTGTTTTTT. Translating it yields CASSSAGTTGELFF. The rearrangement links TRBV11-3 to TRBJ2-2, with 7 bases matching TRBD2. The CDR3 is 14 residues long. Germline CDR1 and CDR2: SGHNT and YENEEA. J gave up 4 bases and V 4 bases, and 3 bases lay outside the gene matches.

The rearrangement joins TRBV7-9 to TRBJ1-6; possibly TRBD1 for D (5 bases). Trimming cost V 5 bases and J 7 bases, with 15 bases left between them. Germline CDR1 reads SEHNR; CDR2 reads FQNEAQ (reference sequence). The CDR3 contains 15 residues. CDR3 nucleotide sequence: TGTGCCAGCAGCCCAGCGGGTGGGGGAAATTCACCCCTCCACTTT. It specifies CASSPAGGGNSPLHF.

This sequence joins TRBV19 and TRBJ2-1, with D possibly matching TRBD1 (6 bases). V shed 5 bases and J shed 3 bases, with 14 bases lying between them. Germline V gene lookup returns CDR1 LNHDA and CDR2 SQIVND (reference sequence). The CDR3 spans 15 residues. The CDR3 reads CASSGDRTFYNEQFF. The CDR3 DNA is TGTGCCAGTAGTGGTGACAGGACCTTCTACAATGAGCAGTTCTTC.